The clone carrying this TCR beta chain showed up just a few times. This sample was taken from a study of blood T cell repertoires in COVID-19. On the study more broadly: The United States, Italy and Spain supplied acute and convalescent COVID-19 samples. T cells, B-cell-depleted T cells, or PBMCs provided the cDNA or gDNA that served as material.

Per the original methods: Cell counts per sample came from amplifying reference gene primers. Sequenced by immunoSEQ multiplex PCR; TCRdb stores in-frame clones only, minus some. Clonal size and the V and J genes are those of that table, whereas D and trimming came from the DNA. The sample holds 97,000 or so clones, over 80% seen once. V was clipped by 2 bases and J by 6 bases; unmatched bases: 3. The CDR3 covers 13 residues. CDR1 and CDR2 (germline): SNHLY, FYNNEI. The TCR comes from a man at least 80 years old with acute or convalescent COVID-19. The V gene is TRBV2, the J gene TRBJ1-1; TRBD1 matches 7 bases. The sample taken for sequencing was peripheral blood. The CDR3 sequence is CASSERGLAEAFF. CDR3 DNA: TGTGCCAGCAGTGAAAGGGGGCTCGCTGAAGCTTTCTTT. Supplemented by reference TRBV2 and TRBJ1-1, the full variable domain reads EPEVTQTPSHQVTQMGQEVILRCVPISNHLYFYWYRQILGQKVEFLVSFYNNEISEKSEIFDDQFSVERPDGSNFTLKIRSTKLEDSAMYFCASSERGLAEAFFGQGTRLTVV.